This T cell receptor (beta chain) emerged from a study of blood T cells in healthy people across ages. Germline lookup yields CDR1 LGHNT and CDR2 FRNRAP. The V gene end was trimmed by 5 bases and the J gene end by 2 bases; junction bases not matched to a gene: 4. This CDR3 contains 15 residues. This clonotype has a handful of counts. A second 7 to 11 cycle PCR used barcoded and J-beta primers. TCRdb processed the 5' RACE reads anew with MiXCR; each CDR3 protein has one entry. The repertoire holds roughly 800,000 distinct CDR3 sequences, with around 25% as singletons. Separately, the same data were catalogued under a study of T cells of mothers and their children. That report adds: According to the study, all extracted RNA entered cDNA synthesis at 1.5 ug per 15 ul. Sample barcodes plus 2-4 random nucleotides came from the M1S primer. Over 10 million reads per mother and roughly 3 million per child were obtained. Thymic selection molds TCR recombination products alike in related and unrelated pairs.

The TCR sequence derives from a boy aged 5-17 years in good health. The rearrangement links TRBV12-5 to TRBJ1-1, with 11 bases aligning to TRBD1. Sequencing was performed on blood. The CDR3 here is CASGQRTGGNTEAFF. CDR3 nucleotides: TGTGCTAGTGGTCAAAGGACAGGGGGCAACACTGAAGCTTTCTTT.